This TCR beta chain was retrieved from a study of PD-1 blockade in mismatch repair-deficient tumors. The study, taken as a whole, reports: Tumor-resident clones, often absent from pretreatment blood, expanded after pembrolizumab and then contracted.

Profiling relied on immunoSEQ multiplex PCR, and the TCRdb table lists in-frame clones only, not all of them. The table lists 100,000 or so clones, 70% to 85% of them singletons. For this clone: No antigen is known for it.

Deletions cut 5 bases from V and 4 bases from J, with 16 bases between. The CDR3 loop spans 15 amino acids. The germline V gene encodes CDR1 SGHTA and CDR2 FQGNSA. Mismatch repair deficiency was confirmed in all patients, by PCR or immunohistochemistry. The origin of this receptor is an adult with mismatch repair-deficient cancer. This material consisted of peripheral blood, taken about 36 weeks after starting pembrolizumab. This chain links TRBV7-2 with TRBJ2-3; D is possibly TRBD2 (5 bases). The CDR3 is CASSLMGATADTQYF. The CDR3 DNA reads as TGTGCCAGCAGCCTCATGGGAGCGACTGCAGATACGCAGTATTTT.